Listed below are T cell receptor beta chains from one sample, sequenced in a study of beta chain features in type 1 diabetes. The protocol was immunoSEQ multiplex PCR, while the TCRdb copy is restricted to in-frame clones and leaves out a portion. The repertoire holds hundreds of thousands of clones, with 10% to 15% as singletons. Input material: naive CD4+ T cells from blood. The receptors shown here come from a man aged 18 to 30 with type 1 diabetes. Both conserved end residues are part of each CDR3. Fields, in order: V gene, clone size, D gene, J gene, CDR3 DNA, CDR3 protein. The D gene is left open where the match is weak. Clone size appears in some rows only: once, few, many, or a class for an expanded clone.

TRBV28	few	.	TRBJ2-2	TGTGCCAGCAGTCTACTCCGGACAACCGGGGAGCTGTTTTTT	CASSLLRTTGELFF
TRBV15	.	TRBD2	TRBJ2-1	TGTGCCACCAGAGCGGGGGGCTACAATGAGCAGTTCTTC	CATRAGGYNEQFF
TRBV15	few	TRBD1	TRBJ1-1	TGTGCCACCGCTCAGGGGGGCGGAGGGTACACTGAAGCTTTCTTT	CATAQGGGGYTEAFF
TRBV10-3	.	TRBD2	TRBJ2-1	TGTGCCATCGGGACCCTAGCGGGGAACTACAATGAGCAGTTCTTC	CAIGTLAGNYNEQFF
TRBV7-9	few	.	TRBJ1-1	TGTGCCAGCAGCTCCCACGGGGGATTTGAAGCTTTCTTT	CASSSHGGFEAFF
TRBV29-1	.	TRBD1	TRBJ1-1	TGCAGCGTTTCCGGGACAGTTGAAGCTTTCTTT	CSVSGTVEAFF
TRBV30	few	TRBD2	TRBJ2-1	TGTGCCTGGAGTCCCGGACTAGCGGCCAATGAGCAGTTCTTC	CAWSPGLAANEQFF
TRBV6-5	few	TRBD1	TRBJ1-1	TGTGCCAGCAGTTACGGGACAGGGGGCGTCACTGAAGCTTTCTTT	CASSYGTGGVTEAFF
TRBV21-1	.	.	TRBJ2-3	TGTGCCAGCAGGTTCCCAGGGGGGCAAAACTTCAGTACTAATACGCAGTATTTT	CASRFPGGQNFSTNTQYF
TRBV5-1	few	TRBD1	TRBJ2-7	TGCGCCAGCAGCTTGGCGGGACAGGGCTTATCCGAGCAGTACTTC	CASSLAGQGLSEQYF
TRBV6-1	.	.	TRBJ1-2	TGTGCCAGCAGTGAAGACCGCCGGATATGGCTTGGCTACACCTTC	CASSEDRRIWLGYTF
TRBV28	.	.	TRBJ1-2	TGTGCCAGCAGTTTATTTGGAACAGGGAACTATGGCTACACCTTC	CASSLFGTGNYGYTF
TRBV5-1	.	TRBD1	TRBJ2-7	TGCGCCAGCAGCCGGGACAGAGCCTACGAGCAGTACTTC	CASSRDRAYEQYF
TRBV6-1	.	.	TRBJ1-2	TGTGCCAGCAGTGAATACAGCAGGGGCCCGTATGGCTACACCTTC	CASSEYSRGPYGYTF
TRBV4-1	few	TRBD1	TRBJ2-1	TGCGCCAGCAGCCTCGGGACAGGGGGCTTCAAGGACAATGAGCAGTTCTTC	CASSLGTGGFKDNEQFF
TRBV2	.	.	TRBJ1-2	TGTGCCAGCAGTGAGGGGCCGGTACTAGGCTACACCTTC	CASSEGPVLGYTF
TRBV30	.	TRBD1	TRBJ1-1	TGTGCCTGGAGTGCCTGGGGACAGCTGAACACTGAAGCTTTCTTT	CAWSAWGQLNTEAFF
TRBV30	.	.	TRBJ1-3	TGTGCCTGGAGTGTATATCCACCGAGCTCTGGAAACACCATATATTTT	CAWSVYPPSSGNTIYF
TRBV28	.	TRBD1	TRBJ2-7	TGTGCCAGCAGTCCTGGGACAGGCCACGAGCAGTACTTC	CASSPGTGHEQYF
TRBV9	.	.	TRBJ2-5	TGTGCCAGCAGCGTAGAAGGGCTGGAGACCCAGTACTTC	CASSVEGLETQYF
TRBV4-1	.	.	TRBJ1-2	TGCGCCAGCAGCCAAGGACAGGACGTCCCTAGGGAATATGGCTACACCTTC	CASSQGQDVPREYGYTF
TRBV10-3	.	TRBD1	TRBJ2-5	TGTGCCACTGGGGACAGCCAACAAGAGACCCAGTACTTC	CATGDSQQETQYF
TRBV7-7	few	TRBD2	TRBJ2-5	TGTGCTAGCAGCCCCAGGACTAGCGGGGGCCGGTACCAAGAGACCCAGTACTTC	CASSPRTSGGRYQETQYF
TRBV11-2	.	.	TRBJ2-4	TGTGCCAGCAGTTTGGACCGTTTAGCCAAAAACATTCAGTACTTC	CASSLDRLAKNIQYF
TRBV28	.	.	TRBJ2-5	TGTGCCAGCAGTTGGCCGCCTCTGGGCGATTCGTACCAAGAGACCCAGTACTTC	CASSWPPLGDSYQETQYF
TRBV28	.	.	TRBJ2-5	TGTGCCAGCAGTCCTAATGGGGAGACCCAGTACTTC	CASSPNGETQYF
TRBV10-1	once	.	TRBJ1-6	TGCGCCAGCAGGGCGGCCTGGAATTCACCCCTCCACTTT	CASRAAWNSPLHF
TRBV19	.	.	TRBJ1-1	TGTGCCAGTAAGTCTGGAACAGAATGGTCGAACACTGAAGCTTTCTTT	CASKSGTEWSNTEAFF
TRBV27	few	.	TRBJ2-1	TGTGCCAGCAGTTTACTATCAGGGGGGGATTACAATGAGCAGTTCTTC	CASSLLSGGDYNEQFF
TRBV13	few	.	TRBJ1-1	TGTGCCAGCAGTGCCCAGGACAAAACCGAAGCTTTCTTT	CASSAQDKTEAFF
TRBV6-5	.	.	TRBJ1-1	TGTGCCAGCAGGAACCAGGGTTTCACTGAAGCTTTCTTT	CASRNQGFTEAFF
TRBV19	.	.	TRBJ2-6	TGTGCCAGTAGACCCGCAAGCGGCCGCTCAACTGGGGCCAACGTCCTGACTTTC	CASRPASGRSTGANVLTF
TRBV10-3	few	.	TRBJ2-5	TGTGCCATCAGTGAGTCTACTCAAGAGACCCAGTACTTC	CAISESTQETQYF
TRBV29-1	.	.	TRBJ1-3	TGCAGCGTTGATGGGGGGTATGGAAACACCATATATTTT	CSVDGGYGNTIYF
TRBV10-3	.	.	TRBJ1-2	TGTGCCATCAGTGAGTCGGGACGGAGCACCTATGGCTACACCTTC	CAISESGRSTYGYTF
TRBV30	.	TRBD1	TRBJ2-7	TGTGCCTGGAGTGTAAGGCCAGGGGGTCAGTACGAGCAGTACTTC	CAWSVRPGGQYEQYF
TRBV18	few	.	TRBJ2-1	TGTGCCAGCTCACCACCGAACCTGATGGATGAGCAGTTCTTC	CASSPPNLMDEQFF
TRBV28	.	.	TRBJ1-5	TGTGCCAGCAGTTCCGGACCCACAATATTAAATCAGCCCCAGCATTTT	CASSSGPTILNQPQHF
TRBV18	few	.	TRBJ2-3	TGTGCCAGCTCCACAGGGCCGAGCACAGATACGCAGTATTTT	CASSTGPSTDTQYF
TRBV7-8	few	TRBD1	TRBJ2-5	TGTGCCAGCAGCTCCCACAGGGGGGAAGGGGAGACCCAGTACTTC	CASSSHRGEGETQYF
TRBV14	.	.	TRBJ2-5	TGTGCCAGCAGCCAAACTTGGGCGGCGGCCCAGTACTTC	CASSQTWAAAQYF
TRBV7-8	few	.	TRBJ2-5	TGTGCCAGCACCCACACAGTCGGGGCGGGAGAGACCCAGTACTTC	CASTHTVGAGETQYF
TRBV25-1	.	.	TRBJ2-7	TGTGCCAGCAGTTCGGACGGAGGCGAGCAGTACTTC	CASSSDGGEQYF
TRBV5-6	.	TRBD1	TRBJ2-1	TGTGCCAGCAGCCCAAACCGGGACAGCTCCTACAATGAGCAGTTCTTC	CASSPNRDSSYNEQFF
TRBV5-6	.	TRBD2	TRBJ2-1	TGTGCCAGCAGCTACCGGACCGGCGGGGGGATGTACAATGAGCAGTTCTTC	CASSYRTGGGMYNEQFF
TRBV4-1	few	.	TRBJ2-7	TGCGCCAGCAGCCAAGTGTCCGCCACCTACGAGCAGTACTTC	CASSQVSATYEQYF
TRBV9	few	.	TRBJ2-2	TGTGCCAGCAGCGTCCCCCCCGACACCGGGGAGCTGTTTTTT	CASSVPPDTGELFF
TRBV29-1	few	.	TRBJ1-1	TGCAGCGTTGCATGGGAATCTGAAGCTTTCTTT	CSVAWESEAFF
TRBV18	.	TRBD1	TRBJ2-7	TGTGCCAGCTCACCTGGGGGACAGGGAGGCGAGCAGTACTTC	CASSPGGQGGEQYF
TRBV4-1	few	.	TRBJ1-5	TGCGCCAGCAGCCAAGCCCGCCAGGGGATCGGCAATCAGCCCCAGCATTTT	CASSQARQGIGNQPQHF
TRBV5-6	few	.	TRBJ1-2	TGTGCCAGCAGTTTCGTCGGGAGTAACTATGGCTACACCTTC	CASSFVGSNYGYTF
TRBV7-8	.	TRBD1	TRBJ1-2	TGTGCCAGCAGCTTGACGGGACAGGGGAATAATCGTGGCTACACCTTC	CASSLTGQGNNRGYTF
TRBV9	.	.	TRBJ1-5	TGTGCCAGCAGCGTAGGGGAAAATCAGCCCCAGCATTTT	CASSVGENQPQHF
TRBV30	many	TRBD1	TRBJ2-5	TGTGCCTGGACGTCAGGGGGCGGCGAGACCCAGTACTTC	CAWTSGGGETQYF
TRBV5-1	few	TRBD1	TRBJ1-1	TGCGCCAGCAGCTCTGATGGACAGGCTGGAGCTTTCTTT	CASSSDGQAGAFF
TRBV4-1	.	.	TRBJ1-6	TGCGCCAGCAGCCACGAGGGTAAATATAATTCACCCCTCCACTTT	CASSHEGKYNSPLHF